The source of this T cell receptor beta chain is a study of T cell changes during pregnancy in multiple sclerosis (dated by TCRdb to the late 2010s). Turning to the overall study: In women with multiple sclerosis, the researchers looked at how the T cell repertoire shifted as pregnancy progressed.

Of note for this clone: Its cognate antigen has yet to be identified. The input lacks base qualities; no much larger clone sits a single base away.

The method behind the library was the immunoSEQ multiplex PCR assay. The source is immuneACCESS, and TCRdb retained only in-frame sequences with V and J called. Part of the clones is not carried over; for the studies checked, unresolved V genes explain less than half of this, and the remainder is unexplained. Recorded for this sample are around 62,000 clones; around 93% of them occurred a single time. The ten largest clones add up to 0.6% to 0.9% of the sample. The sequenced sample was CD4+ T cells from peripheral blood mononuclear cells, obtained in the first trimester of pregnancy. This clonotype originated in a female donor with multiple sclerosis, enrolled in a pregnancy study.

The CDR3 reads as follows: CASSWTRSPSTDTQYF. In nucleotides, the sequence is TGTGCCAGCAGCTGGACTAGGTCCCCTAGCACAGATACGCAGTATTTT. This sequence uses TRBV9 and TRBJ2-3; 7 nucleotides in the junction match TRBD2. Taken from the germline V gene, the CDR1 and CDR2 loops are SGDLS and YYNGEE. Here V drops 4 bases and J drops 0 bases, and the junction holds 8 bases not matched to any gene. The CDR3, cysteine through phenylalanine, is 16 amino acids long. Only the CDR3 DNA is retained, 48 bases long and in frame from the first base. Where the CDR3 stops, the reference TRBV9 and TRBJ2-3 genes take over; the full variable domain is DSGVTQTPKHLITATGQRVTLRCSPRSGDLSVYWYQQSLDQGLQFLIQYYNGEERAKGNILERFSAQQFPDLHSELNLSSLELGDSALYFCASSWTRSPSTDTQYFGPGTRLTVL.